These 10 T cell receptor beta chains originate from one sample sequenced in a study of T cell responses to AZD1222 COVID-19 vaccine. TCRdb's copy holds only in-frame clones and misses some; the assay was immunoSEQ multiplex PCR. There are about 150,000 clones in the sample; roughly nine tenths occur only once, and over 6% lies in the top ten. The input for sequencing was peripheral blood, taken after recovery from COVID-19. The receptors originated from an adult who had recovered from COVID-19.

This chain connects TRBV6-6 to TRBJ2-7; TRBD1 matches 7 bases. The CDR3 is 13 amino acids. The V gene's germline CDR1 is MNHNY and CDR2 SVGAGI (reference sequence). V dropped 5 bases and J dropped 2; count of bases not matched to a gene: 3. The CDR3 DNA reads TGTGCCAGCAGTGGGACAGAAACCTACGAGCAGTACTTC. Protein product: CASSGTETYEQYF.

This sequence joins TRBV4-2 and TRBJ2-3; D is possibly TRBD2 (5 bases). The length of the CDR3 is 16 residues. The germline CDR1 and CDR2 sequences are LGHNA and YNFKEQ. V dropped 1 base and J dropped 11 bases, with 22 bases sitting between them. CDR3 sequence reads: CASSQVPTGVTRQQYF. The CDR3 region has the DNA TGTGCCAGCAGCCAAGTACCGACCGGGGTCACCCGCCAGCAGTATTTT.

The rearrangement joins TRBV11-2 to TRBJ2-7; TRBD2 agrees at 9 bases. CDR3 length: 16 residues. Germline lookup yields CDR1 SGHAT and CDR2 FQNNGV. V lost 1 base to trimming and J lost 5 bases; unmatched junction nucleotides: 9. The CDR3 is CASSLGPAGGVDEQYF. CDR3 nucleotides: TGTGCCAGCAGCTTAGGTCCAGCGGGAGGAGTTGACGAGCAGTACTTC. Combining the CDR3 with reference TRBV11-2 and TRBJ2-7 gives the whole variable domain EAGVAQSPRYKIIEKRQSVAFWCNPISGHATLYWYQQILGQGPKLLIQFQNNGVVDDSQLPKDRFSAERLKGVDSTLKIQPAKLEDSAVYLCASSLGPAGGVDEQYFGPGTRLTVT.

This chain connects TRBV4-3 to TRBJ1-2; TRBD1 might be the D (6 bases). Trimming cost V 0 bases and J 7 bases, with 6 bases left between them. The germline gives CDR1 LGHNA, CDR2 YSLEER. The CDR3 contains 12 residues. For the CDR3, the DNA is TGCGCCAGCAGCCAAGAAGGGGGTGGCTACACCTTC. Amino acids: CASSQEGGGYTF.

This clone was detected a few times. This sequence joins TRBV6-5 and TRBJ1-6; D is perhaps TRBD1 (5 bases). This CDR3 has 14 amino acids. Germline CDR1 MNHEY, CDR2 SVGAGI. With 7 bases removed from V and 8 bases from J, the gap between germline ends came to 15 bases. CDR3 coding DNA: TGTGCCAGCAAATCCGGGACGGAATATTCACCCCTCCACTTT. This sequence encodes CASKSGTEYSPLHF.

The CDR3 DNA reads TGCGCCAGCAGCTTGGGGGACAGGGGGCGCGACGAGCAGTACTTC. This translates into CASSLGDRGRDEQYF. The genes are TRBV5-1 and TRBJ2-7; 12 bases are shared with TRBD1. The CDR3 is made up of 15 amino acids. V lost 0 bases and J lost 5; bases outside the gene matches: 3. Germline V gene lookup returns CDR1 SGHRS and CDR2 YFSETQ.

The chain links TRBV28 to TRBJ1-3; D is unclear. Trimming stripped 4 bases from V and 3 bases from J, with 10 bases between. Germline V gives CDR1 MDHEN, CDR2 SYDVKM. This CDR3 has 14 amino acids. CDR3 sequence: CASSSPKNGNTIYF. CDR3 nucleotides: TGTGCCAGCAGTTCTCCTAAAAATGGAAACACCATATATTTT.

This rearrangement joins TRBV28 to TRBJ1-4, with TRBD1 identical over 7 bases. Trimming cost V 5 bases and J 6 bases; bases outside gene matches: 6. The germline CDR1 and CDR2 sequences are MDHEN and SYDVKM. The CDR3 is made up of 14 amino acids. The CDR3 is CASSTTGLDEKLFF. DNA for the CDR3: TGTGCCAGCAGTACGACAGGGTTGGATGAAAAACTGTTTTTT.

V and J are TRBV7-2 and TRBJ2-7, with 7 bases that match TRBD1. V trimming: 4 bases; J trimming: 4 bases; junction bases outside the gene matches: 10. The CDR3 has 15 amino acids. Germline CDR1 reads SGHTA; CDR2 reads FQGNSA. In DNA form, the CDR3 reads TGTGCCAGCAGCTCCTCCGGGACAGACGGGTACGAGCAGTACTTC. Translated, it gives CASSSSGTDGYEQYF.

The chain has TRBV21-1 and TRBJ2-5; no check of the table's D call, TRBD2, against the DNA was made. TRBV21-1 is a known pseudogene. This CDR3 contains 16 residues. The CDR3 DNA is TGTGCCAGCAGCAAAGGTACACTAGCGGGGCAAGAGACCCAGTACTTC. This encodes CASSKGTLAGQETQYF.